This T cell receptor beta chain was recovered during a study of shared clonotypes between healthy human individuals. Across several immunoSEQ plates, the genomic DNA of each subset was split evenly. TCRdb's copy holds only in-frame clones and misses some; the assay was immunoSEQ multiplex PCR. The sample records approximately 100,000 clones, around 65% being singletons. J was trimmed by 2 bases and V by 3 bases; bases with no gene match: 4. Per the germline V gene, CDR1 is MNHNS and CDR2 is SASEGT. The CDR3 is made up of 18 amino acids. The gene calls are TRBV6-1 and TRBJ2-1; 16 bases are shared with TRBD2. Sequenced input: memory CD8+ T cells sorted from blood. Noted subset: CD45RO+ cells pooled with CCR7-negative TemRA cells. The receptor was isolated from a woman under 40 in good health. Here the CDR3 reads CASSEGTSGRGAYNEQFF. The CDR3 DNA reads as TGTGCCAGCAGTGAGGGGACTAGCGGGAGGGGGGCCTACAATGAGCAGTTCTTC.